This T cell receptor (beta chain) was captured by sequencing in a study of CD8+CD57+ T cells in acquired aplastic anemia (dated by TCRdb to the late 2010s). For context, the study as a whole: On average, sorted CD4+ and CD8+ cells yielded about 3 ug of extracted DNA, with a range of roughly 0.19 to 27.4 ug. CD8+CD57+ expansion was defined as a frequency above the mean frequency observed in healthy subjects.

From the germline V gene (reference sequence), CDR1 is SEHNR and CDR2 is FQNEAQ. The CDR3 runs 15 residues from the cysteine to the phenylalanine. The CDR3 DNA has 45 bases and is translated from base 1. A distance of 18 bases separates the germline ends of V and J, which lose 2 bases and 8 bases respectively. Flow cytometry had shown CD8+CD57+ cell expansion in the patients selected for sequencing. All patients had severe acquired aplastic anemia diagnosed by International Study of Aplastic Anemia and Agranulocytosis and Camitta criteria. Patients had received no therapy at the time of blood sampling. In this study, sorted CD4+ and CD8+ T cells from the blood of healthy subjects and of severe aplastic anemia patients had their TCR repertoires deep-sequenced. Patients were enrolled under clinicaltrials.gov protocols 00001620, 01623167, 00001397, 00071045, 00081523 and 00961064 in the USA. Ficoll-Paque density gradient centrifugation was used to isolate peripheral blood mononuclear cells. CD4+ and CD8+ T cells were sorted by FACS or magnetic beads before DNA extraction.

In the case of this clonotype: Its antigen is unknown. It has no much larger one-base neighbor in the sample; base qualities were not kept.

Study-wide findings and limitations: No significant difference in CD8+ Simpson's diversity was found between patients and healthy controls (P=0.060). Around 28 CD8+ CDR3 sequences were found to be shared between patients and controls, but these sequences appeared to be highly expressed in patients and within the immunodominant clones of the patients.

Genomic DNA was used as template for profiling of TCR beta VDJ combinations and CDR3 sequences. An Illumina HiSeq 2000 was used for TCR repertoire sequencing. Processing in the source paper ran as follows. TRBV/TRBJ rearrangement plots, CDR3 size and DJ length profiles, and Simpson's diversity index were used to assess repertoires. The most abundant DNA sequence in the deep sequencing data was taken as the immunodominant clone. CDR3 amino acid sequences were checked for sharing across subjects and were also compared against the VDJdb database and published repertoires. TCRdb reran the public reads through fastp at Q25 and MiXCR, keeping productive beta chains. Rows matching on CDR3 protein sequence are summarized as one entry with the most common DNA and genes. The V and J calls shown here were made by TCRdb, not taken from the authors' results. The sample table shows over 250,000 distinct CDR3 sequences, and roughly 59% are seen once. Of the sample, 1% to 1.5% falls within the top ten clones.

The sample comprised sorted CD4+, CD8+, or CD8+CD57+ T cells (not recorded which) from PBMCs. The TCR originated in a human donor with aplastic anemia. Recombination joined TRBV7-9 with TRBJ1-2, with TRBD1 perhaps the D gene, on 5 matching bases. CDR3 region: CASSLQSGTGIGYTF. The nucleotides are TGTGCCAGCAGCTTACAATCAGGGACCGGTATAGGCTACACCTTC.